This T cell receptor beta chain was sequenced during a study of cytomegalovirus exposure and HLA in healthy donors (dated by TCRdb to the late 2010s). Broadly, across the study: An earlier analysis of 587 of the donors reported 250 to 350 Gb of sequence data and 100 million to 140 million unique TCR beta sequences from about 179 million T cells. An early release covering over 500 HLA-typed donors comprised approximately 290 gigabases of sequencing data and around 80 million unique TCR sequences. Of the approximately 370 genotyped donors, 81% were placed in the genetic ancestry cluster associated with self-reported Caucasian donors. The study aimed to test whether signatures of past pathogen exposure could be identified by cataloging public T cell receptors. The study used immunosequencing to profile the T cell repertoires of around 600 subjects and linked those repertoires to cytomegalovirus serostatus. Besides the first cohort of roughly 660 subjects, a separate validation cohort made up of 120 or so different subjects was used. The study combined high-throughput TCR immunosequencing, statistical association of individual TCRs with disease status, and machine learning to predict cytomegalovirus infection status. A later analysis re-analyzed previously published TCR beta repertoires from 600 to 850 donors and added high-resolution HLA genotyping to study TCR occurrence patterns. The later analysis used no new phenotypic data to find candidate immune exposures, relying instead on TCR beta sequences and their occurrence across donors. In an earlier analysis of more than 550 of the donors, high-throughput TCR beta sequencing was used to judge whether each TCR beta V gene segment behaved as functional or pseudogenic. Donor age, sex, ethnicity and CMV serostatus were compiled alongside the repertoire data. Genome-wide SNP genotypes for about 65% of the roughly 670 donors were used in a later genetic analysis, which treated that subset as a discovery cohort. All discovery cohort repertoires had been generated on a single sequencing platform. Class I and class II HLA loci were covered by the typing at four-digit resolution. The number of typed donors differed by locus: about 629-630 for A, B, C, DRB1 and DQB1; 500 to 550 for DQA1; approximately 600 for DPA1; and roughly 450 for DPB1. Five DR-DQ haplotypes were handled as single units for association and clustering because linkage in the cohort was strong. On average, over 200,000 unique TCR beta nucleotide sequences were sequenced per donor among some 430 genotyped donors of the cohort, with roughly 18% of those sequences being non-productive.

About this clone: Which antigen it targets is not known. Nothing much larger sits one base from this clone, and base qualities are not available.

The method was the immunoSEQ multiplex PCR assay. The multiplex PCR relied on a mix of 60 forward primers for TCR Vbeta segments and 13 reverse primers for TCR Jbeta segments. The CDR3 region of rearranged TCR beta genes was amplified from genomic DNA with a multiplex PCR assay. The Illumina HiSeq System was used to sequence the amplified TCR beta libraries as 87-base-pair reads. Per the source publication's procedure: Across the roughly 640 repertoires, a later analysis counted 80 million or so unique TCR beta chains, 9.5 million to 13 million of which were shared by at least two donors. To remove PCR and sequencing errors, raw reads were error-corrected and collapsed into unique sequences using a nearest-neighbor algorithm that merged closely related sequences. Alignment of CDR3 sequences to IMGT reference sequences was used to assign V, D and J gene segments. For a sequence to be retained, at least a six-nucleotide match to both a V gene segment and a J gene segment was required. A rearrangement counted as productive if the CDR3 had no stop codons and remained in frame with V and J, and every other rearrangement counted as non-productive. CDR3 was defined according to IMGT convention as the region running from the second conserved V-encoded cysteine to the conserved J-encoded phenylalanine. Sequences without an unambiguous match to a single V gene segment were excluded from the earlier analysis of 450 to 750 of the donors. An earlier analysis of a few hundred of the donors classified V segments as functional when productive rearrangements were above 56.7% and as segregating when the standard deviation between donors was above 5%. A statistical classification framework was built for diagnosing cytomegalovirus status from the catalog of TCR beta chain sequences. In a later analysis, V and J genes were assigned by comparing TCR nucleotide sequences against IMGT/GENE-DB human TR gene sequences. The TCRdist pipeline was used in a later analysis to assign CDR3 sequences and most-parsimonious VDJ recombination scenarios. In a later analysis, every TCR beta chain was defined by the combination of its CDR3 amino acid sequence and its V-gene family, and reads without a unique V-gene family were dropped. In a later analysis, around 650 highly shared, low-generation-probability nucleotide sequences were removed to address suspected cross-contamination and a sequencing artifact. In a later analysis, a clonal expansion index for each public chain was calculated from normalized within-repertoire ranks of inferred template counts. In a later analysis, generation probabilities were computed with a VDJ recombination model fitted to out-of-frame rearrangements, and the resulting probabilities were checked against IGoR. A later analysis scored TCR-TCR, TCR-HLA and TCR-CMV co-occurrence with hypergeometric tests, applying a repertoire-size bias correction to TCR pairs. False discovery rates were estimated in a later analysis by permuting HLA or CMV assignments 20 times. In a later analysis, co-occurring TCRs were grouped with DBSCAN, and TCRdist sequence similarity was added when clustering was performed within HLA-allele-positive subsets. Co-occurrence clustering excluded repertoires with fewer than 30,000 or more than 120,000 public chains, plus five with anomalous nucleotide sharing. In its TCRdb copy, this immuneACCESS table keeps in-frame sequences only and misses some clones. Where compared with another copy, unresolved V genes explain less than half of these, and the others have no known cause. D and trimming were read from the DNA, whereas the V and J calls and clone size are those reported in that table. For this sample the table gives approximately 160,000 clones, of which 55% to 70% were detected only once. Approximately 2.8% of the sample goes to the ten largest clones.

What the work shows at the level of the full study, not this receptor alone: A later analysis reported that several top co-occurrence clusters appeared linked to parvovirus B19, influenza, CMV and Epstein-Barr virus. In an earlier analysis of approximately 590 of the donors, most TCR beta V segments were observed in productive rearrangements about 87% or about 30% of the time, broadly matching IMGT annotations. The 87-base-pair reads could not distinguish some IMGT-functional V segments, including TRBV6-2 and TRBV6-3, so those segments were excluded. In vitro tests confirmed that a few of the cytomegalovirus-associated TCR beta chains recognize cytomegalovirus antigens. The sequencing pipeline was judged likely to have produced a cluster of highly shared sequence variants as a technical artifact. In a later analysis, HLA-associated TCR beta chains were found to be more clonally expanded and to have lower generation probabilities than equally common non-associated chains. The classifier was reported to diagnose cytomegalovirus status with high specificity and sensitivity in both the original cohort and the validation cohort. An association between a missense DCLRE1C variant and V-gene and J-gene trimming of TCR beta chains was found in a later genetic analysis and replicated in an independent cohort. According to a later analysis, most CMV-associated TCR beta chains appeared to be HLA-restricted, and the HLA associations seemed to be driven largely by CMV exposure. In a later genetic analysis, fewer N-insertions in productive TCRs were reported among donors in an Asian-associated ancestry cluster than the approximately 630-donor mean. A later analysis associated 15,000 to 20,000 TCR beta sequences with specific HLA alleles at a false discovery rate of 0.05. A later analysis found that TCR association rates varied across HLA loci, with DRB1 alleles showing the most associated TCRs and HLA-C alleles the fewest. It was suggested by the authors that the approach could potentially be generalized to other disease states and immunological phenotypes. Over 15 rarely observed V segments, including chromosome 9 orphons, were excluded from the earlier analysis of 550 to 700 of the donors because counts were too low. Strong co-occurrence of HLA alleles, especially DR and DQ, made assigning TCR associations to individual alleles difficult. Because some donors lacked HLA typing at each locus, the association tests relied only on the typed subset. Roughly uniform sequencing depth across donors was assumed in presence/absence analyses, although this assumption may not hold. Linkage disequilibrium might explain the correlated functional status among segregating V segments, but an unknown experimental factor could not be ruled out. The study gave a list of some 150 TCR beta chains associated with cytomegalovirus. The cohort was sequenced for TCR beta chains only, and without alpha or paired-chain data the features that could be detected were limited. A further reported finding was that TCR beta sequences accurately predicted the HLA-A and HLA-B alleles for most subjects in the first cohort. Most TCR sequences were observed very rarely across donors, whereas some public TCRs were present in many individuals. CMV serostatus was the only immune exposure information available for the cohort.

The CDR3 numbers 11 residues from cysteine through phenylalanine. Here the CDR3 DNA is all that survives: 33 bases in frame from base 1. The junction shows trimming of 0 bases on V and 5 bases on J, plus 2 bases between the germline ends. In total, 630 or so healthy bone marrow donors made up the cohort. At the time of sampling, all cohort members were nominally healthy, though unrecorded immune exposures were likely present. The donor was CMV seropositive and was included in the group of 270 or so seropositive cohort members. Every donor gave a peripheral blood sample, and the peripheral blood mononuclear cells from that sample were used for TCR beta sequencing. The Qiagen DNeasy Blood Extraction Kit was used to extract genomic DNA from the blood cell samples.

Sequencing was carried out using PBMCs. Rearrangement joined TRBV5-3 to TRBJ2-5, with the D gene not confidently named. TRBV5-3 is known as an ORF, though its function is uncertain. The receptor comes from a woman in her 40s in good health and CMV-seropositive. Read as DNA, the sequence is TGTGCCAGAAGCTTGGCGGAGACCCAGTACTTC. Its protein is CARSLAETQYF.